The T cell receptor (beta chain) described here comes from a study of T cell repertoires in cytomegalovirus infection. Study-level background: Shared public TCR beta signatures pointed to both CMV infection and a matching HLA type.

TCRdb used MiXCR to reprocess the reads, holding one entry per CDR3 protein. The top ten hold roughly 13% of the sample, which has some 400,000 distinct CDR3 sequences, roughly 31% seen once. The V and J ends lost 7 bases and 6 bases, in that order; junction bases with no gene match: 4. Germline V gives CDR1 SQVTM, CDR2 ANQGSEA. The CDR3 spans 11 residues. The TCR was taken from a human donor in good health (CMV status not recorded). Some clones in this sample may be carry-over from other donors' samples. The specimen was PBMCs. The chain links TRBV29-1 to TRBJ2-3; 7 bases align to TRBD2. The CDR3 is CSAREGDTQYF. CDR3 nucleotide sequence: TGCAGCGCTAGGGAGGGGGATACGCAGTATTTT.